One and the same sample provided the 31 T cell receptor beta chains below, sequenced in a study of blood T cell repertoires in COVID-19. Produced via immunoSEQ multiplex PCR; TCRdb's table is partial and in-frame only. The sample contains about 120,000 clones, 83% of which appear only once. The sequenced sample was peripheral blood. The receptors were sampled from a man aged 25-45 years with acute or convalescent COVID-19.

This clone was seen a single time. V usage is TRBV4-1 and J usage is TRBJ1-5; no clear D gene. This CDR3 spans 15 amino acids. Deletions cut 1 base from V and 6 bases from J, with 13 bases between. Per the germline V gene, CDR1 is MGHRA and CDR2 is YSYEKL. The CDR3, as DNA: TGCGCCAGCAGCCAAGCCCAACCCCGGGGTCAGCCCCAGCATTTT. Translating gives CASSQAQPRGQPQHF.

This chain uses TRBV7-2 with TRBJ1-5; D is possibly TRBD1 (5 bases). This CDR3 comprises 15 residues. Germline V gives CDR1 SGHTA, CDR2 FQGNSA. Trimming removed 1 base from V and 0 bases from J, with 7 bases in between. CDR3 sequence: CASSLGQYSNQPQHF. For the CDR3, the DNA is TGTGCCAGCAGCTTAGGACAGTATAGCAATCAGCCCCAGCATTTT. The whole variable domain, remainder taken from reference TRBV7-2 and TRBJ1-5, is GAGVSQSPSNKVTEKGKDVELRCDPISGHTALYWYRQSLGQGLEFLIYFQGNSAPDKSGLPSDRFSAERTGGSVSTLTIQRTQQEDSAVYLCASSLGQYSNQPQHFGDGTRLSIL.

Note on this clone: At one of its ends the junction is not consistent with the germline gene, which may arise from a read error. The J gene is TRBJ1-1, the V gene TRBV30; D gene ambiguous. Germline V gene sequence: CDR1 GTSNPN, CDR2 SVGIG (reference sequence). The CDR3 length is 11 residues. For the CDR3, the DNA is TGTGCCCGGAGCATGAACACTGAAGCTTTCTTT. Its translation is CARSMNTEAFF.

This CDR3 is CSVEAALTEETQYF. The CDR3 nucleotides are TGCAGCGTTGAAGCAGCGCTAACGGAAGAGACCCAGTACTTC. This chain joins TRBV29-1 and TRBJ2-5; D ambiguous. Trimming pared 1 base from V and 3 bases from J, leaving 12 bases between. Germline V gene lookup returns CDR1 SQVTM and CDR2 ANQGSEA. The CDR3 consists of 14 residues.

The V and J genes are TRBV5-4 and TRBJ2-3; 9 nucleotides line up with TRBD2. Germline V CDR1 and CDR2: SGHNT, YYREEE (reference sequence). This CDR3 contains 15 residues. J was trimmed by 2 bases and V by 4 bases; bases with no gene match: 5. This CDR3 reads CASSPRLADTDTQYF. The CDR3 nucleotides are TGTGCCAGCAGCCCTCGACTAGCGGACACAGATACGCAGTATTTT.

This rearrangement joins TRBV19 to TRBJ1-4, with 8 bases matching TRBD1. J was trimmed by 8 bases and V by 3 bases; bases with no gene match: 8. The CDR3 extends over 15 amino acids. The germline CDR1 and CDR2 sequences are LNHDA and SQIVND (reference sequence). The chain's CDR3 is CASSIFGQGNEKLFF. In DNA, the CDR3 is TGTGCCAGTAGTATTTTTGGACAGGGAAACGAAAAACTGTTTTTT.

V and J are TRBV19 and TRBJ1-3; 8 bases agree with TRBD1. The trim removed 3 bases at V and 7 bases at J, leaving 14 bases unmatched. CDR3 length: 17 residues. Germline lookup yields CDR1 LNHDA and CDR2 SQIVND (reference sequence). The CDR3 spells CASSILDRRQGMNTIYF. The CDR3 DNA is TGTGCCAGTAGTATCCTGGACCGGCGACAGGGGATGAACACCATATATTTT.

The rearrangement links TRBV27 to TRBJ1-6; TRBD1 might be the D (5 bases). Per germline, CDR1 MNHEY and CDR2 SMNVEV (reference sequence). The V end was cut by 1 base, the J end by 7 bases, with 17 bases between. The CDR3 has 17 amino acids. The CDR3 DNA is TGTGCCAGCAGTTTATGGGGGACCGGGACTGTGAATTCACCCCTCCACTTT. Encoded protein: CASSLWGTGTVNSPLHF.

V usage is TRBV3-1 (or the pseudogene TRBV3-2) and J usage is TRBJ1-2; possibly TRBD1 for D (5 bases). Germline values: CDR1 LGHDT, CDR2 YNNKEL (reference sequence). The V end was cut by 4 bases, the J end by 4 bases, with 16 bases between. The CDR3 has 15 residues. CDR3 sequence (DNA): TGTGCCAGCAGCCCTAACCCATCGGACACCTATGGCTACACCTTC. This translates into CASSPNPSDTYGYTF.

This chain uses TRBV2 with TRBJ2-1; 11 nucleotides match TRBD2. Germline V gene data show CDR1 as SNHLY and CDR2 as FYNNEI. The CDR3 length is 14 residues. The V and J ends lost 9 bases and 6 bases, in that order; junction bases with no gene match: 7. DNA for the CDR3: TGTGCCAGTATCAGAGGGACTAGCGGCAATGAGCAGTTCTTC. Translation gives CASIRGTSGNEQFF. Complete variable domain (other parts from reference TRBV2 and TRBJ2-1): EPEVTQTPSHQVTQMGQEVILRCVPISNHLYFYWYRQILGQKVEFLVSFYNNEISEKSEIFDDQFSVERPDGSNFTLKIRSTKLEDSAMYFCASIRGTSGNEQFFGPGTRLTVL.

This rearrangement joins TRBV21-1 to TRBJ2-5; no check of the table's D call, TRBD1, against the DNA was made. TRBV21-1 is described as a pseudogene. The length of the CDR3 is 16 residues. The CDR3 coding sequence is TGTGCCAGCAGCACCAAACCCGGGACAGCACAAGAGACCCAGTACTTC. Translated, it gives CASSTKPGTAQETQYF.

V usage is TRBV19 and J usage is TRBJ1-1, with 12 bases that match TRBD1. CDR3 length equals 15 residues. V was clipped by 6 bases and J by 3 bases; unmatched bases: 5. Germline V gene data show CDR1 as LNHDA and CDR2 as SQIVND (reference sequence). This chain's CDR3 is CASRPGQGAYTEAFF. DNA of the CDR3: TGTGCCAGTAGGCCGGGACAGGGGGCGTACACTGAAGCTTTCTTT. Full variable domain (outside the CDR3, taken from reference TRBV19 and TRBJ1-1): DGGITQSPKYLFRKEGQNVTLSCEQNLNHDAMYWYRQDPGQGLRLIYYSQIVNDFQKGDIAEGYSVSREKKESFPLTVTSAQKNPTAFYLCASRPGQGAYTEAFFGQGTRLTVV.

The V call is TRBV19, the J call TRBJ2-4, with 9 positions matching TRBD1. J was trimmed by 8 bases and V by 4 bases; bases with no gene match: 6. There are 14 residues in the CDR3. The germline gives CDR1 LNHDA, CDR2 SQIVND (reference sequence). The CDR3 here is CASSNRGLIYIQYF. Written as DNA, the CDR3 is TGTGCCAGTAGTAACAGGGGGCTAATCTACATTCAGTACTTC.

The chain joins TRBV2 to TRBJ1-6, with D tentatively TRBD1 (6 bases). The CDR3 length is 16 residues. Deletions cut 4 bases from V and 3 bases from J, with 13 bases between. Germline V gives CDR1 SNHLY, CDR2 FYNNEI. Here the CDR3 DNA reads TGTGCCAGCAGTGTTCGGGGGGCCGGCTATAATTCACCCCTCCACTTT. Translating gives CASSVRGAGYNSPLHF.

This clone has just a few counts. V and J are TRBV5-6 and TRBJ2-7, with 13 bases matching TRBD2. J was trimmed by 1 base and V by 4 bases; bases with no gene match: 2. Per the germline V gene, CDR1 is SGHDT and CDR2 is YYEEEE. The CDR3 is 15 residues long. This CDR3 is CASSGGLAGSYEQYF. The CDR3 DNA reads TGTGCCAGCAGCGGGGGACTAGCGGGGTCCTACGAGCAGTACTTC.

V gene TRBV25-1 combines with J gene TRBJ2-1; tentatively, D is TRBD2 (5 bases). CDR1 and CDR2 from the germline V gene are MGHDK and SYGVNS. V lost 5 bases and J lost 0, with 11 bases in between. There are 15 residues in the CDR3. The DNA for the CDR3 is TGTGCCAGCAGTCGGGTTGGGAGCTCCTACAATGAGCAGTTCTTC. This sequence encodes CASSRVGSSYNEQFF.

The genes are TRBV29-1 and TRBJ2-7; a possible D gene is TRBD1 (6 bases). Germline values: CDR1 SQVTM, CDR2 ANQGSEA. The CDR3 sequence is 12 residues long. V was pared by 4 bases and J by 0 bases, with 7 bases between. The chain's CDR3 is CSVVDSSYEQYV. CDR3 nucleotides: TGCAGCGTTGTGGACAGCTCCTACGAGCAGTACGTC.

As DNA, the CDR3 is TGTGCCAGCAGCTTAGCGCTGGTAGCGGGTCAGGATACGCAGTATTTT. Its translation is CASSLALVAGQDTQYF. The gene calls are TRBV7-2 and TRBJ2-3; 7 positions match TRBD2. The ends lost 0 bases at V and 6 bases at J; junction bases unmatched: 9. The CDR3 is made up of 16 amino acids. Germline loops: CDR1 SGHTA, CDR2 FQGNSA.

This clone was observed a few times. The V call is TRBV11-2, the J call TRBJ2-1; 10 bases fit TRBD2. The CDR3 runs to 16 residues. The V gene end was trimmed by 4 bases and the J gene end by 7 bases; junction bases not matched to a gene: 10. Germline CDR1 and CDR2: SGHAT and FQNNGV. The CDR3, as DNA: TGTGCCAGCAGCTCCTGGGTGAGCGGGGGGGAAAATGAGCAGTTCTTC. This sequence encodes CASSSWVSGGENEQFF.

The chain combines TRBV11-2 with TRBJ1-6; possible D gene TRBD1, 5 bases. Germline values: CDR1 SGHAT, CDR2 FQNNGV. The V gene lost 5 bases and the J gene lost 0 bases, with 20 bases spanning the gap. The CDR3 spans 19 residues. In nucleotides, the CDR3 is TGTGCCAGCAGCCCTAGGGGTTTGCAGGGAAGCTCCTATAATTCACCCCTCCACTTT. As protein: CASSPRGLQGSSYNSPLHF.

The CDR3 DNA is TGCAGCGTTGGGACTAGCGGGGGCCACAATGAGCAGTTCTTC. Its translation: CSVGTSGGHNEQFF. The gene calls are TRBV29-1 and TRBJ2-1, with 13 bases matching TRBD2. The CDR3 is 14 residues long. Per germline, CDR1 SQVTM and CDR2 ANQGSEA. The ends lost 4 bases at V and 5 bases at J; junction bases unmatched: 2.

This clone occurred a few times. The chain combines TRBV12-3 or TRBV12-4 with TRBJ1-2; maybe TRBD1 (5 bases). V shed 3 bases and J shed 6 bases, with 11 bases lying between them. The CDR3 has 13 amino acids. This CDR3 is CASSFGARDGYTF. The CDR3 nucleotides are TGTGCCAGCAGTTTCGGAGCCAGGGATGGCTACACCTTC.

The rearrangement joins TRBV11-3 to TRBJ2-3, with no clear D. The CDR3 runs to 14 residues. With 5 bases removed from V and 2 bases from J, the gap between germline ends came to 11 bases. Per the germline V gene, CDR1 is SGHNT and CDR2 is YENEEA. This CDR3 is CASSPDLNTDTQYF. CDR3 in DNA: TGTGCCAGCAGCCCCGACTTGAACACAGATACGCAGTATTTT.

The chain's CDR3 is CASSRGAGNNSPLHF. In DNA, the CDR3 is TGTGCCAGCAGCCGCGGGGCGGGTAATAATTCACCCCTCCACTTT. V usage is TRBV3-1 (or the pseudogene TRBV3-2) and J usage is TRBJ1-6, with D possibly matching TRBD1 (5 bases). The germline V gene has CDR1 LGHDT and CDR2 YNNKEL (reference sequence). V lost 4 bases, J lost 5 bases, and 12 bases lay in between. The CDR3 is made up of 15 amino acids.

The V and J genes are TRBV27 and TRBJ1-2; 9 bases agree with TRBD1. Germline V CDR1 and CDR2: MNHEY, SMNVEV (reference sequence). J lost 6 bases, V lost 5 bases, and 4 bases had no gene match. CDR3 length: 13 residues. The CDR3 DNA sequence: TGTGCCAGCAGTCATGACAGGGGGGATGGCTACACCTTC. Translating gives CASSHDRGDGYTF.

The CDR3 sequence: CASSLVGGPAYGYTF. The CDR3 DNA sequence: TGTGCCAGCAGCTTGGTGGGGGGGCCCGCCTATGGCTACACCTTC. V is TRBV7-2 and J is TRBJ1-2; D perhaps matches TRBD1 (6 bases). V dropped 3 bases and J dropped 4 bases, with 15 bases sitting between them. The CDR3 runs 15 residues. The germline CDR1 and CDR2 sequences are SGHTA and FQGNSA.

The gene calls are TRBV6-5 and TRBJ1-5; no firm D call. The CDR3 contains 14 residues. V was cut by 2 bases and J by 3 bases, with 8 bases left in between. The germline CDR1 and CDR2 sequences are MNHEY and SVGAGI. The DNA for the CDR3 is TGTGCCAGCAGTTACCAGGCCATCAATCAGCCCCAGCATTTT. Its translation: CASSYQAINQPQHF.

The J gene is TRBJ1-2, the V gene TRBV6-5; TRBD1 matches at 9 bases. This CDR3 has 15 residues. V was pared by 4 bases and J by 9 bases, with 12 bases of the junction left unmatched. Germline V gene sequence: CDR1 MNHEY, CDR2 SVGAGI. CDR3 nucleotides: TGTGCCAGCAGTTTCTCACCGGGACAGGGAACTCGCTACACCTTC. It yields the protein CASSFSPGQGTRYTF.

V gene TRBV12-5 combines with J gene TRBJ1-2; D not resolved. Germline V gene sequence: CDR1 LGHNT, CDR2 FRNRAP. V was clipped by 7 bases and J by 4 bases, with 13 bases between them. This CDR3 contains 13 residues. This CDR3 is CASAIGSGYGYTF. As DNA, the CDR3 is TGTGCTAGTGCCATCGGGAGTGGCTATGGCTACACCTTC.

The CDR3 here is CASSYATGGNYGYTF. Written as DNA, the CDR3 is TGTGCCAGCAGTTACGCGACAGGGGGTAACTATGGCTACACCTTC. The rearrangement uses TRBV6-5 and TRBJ1-2; 9 bases are shared with TRBD1. The CDR3 sequence is 15 residues long. Germline loops: CDR1 MNHEY, CDR2 SVGAGI. With 2 bases clipped from V and 1 base from J, the junction kept 2 bases outside the gene matches.

The chain links TRBV7-8 to TRBJ2-2, with D perhaps matching TRBD1 (7 bases). The CDR3 has 15 residues. V dropped 4 bases and J dropped 3 bases, with 12 bases sitting between them. CDR1 is SGHVS and CDR2 is FQNEAQ in the germline V gene. The CDR3 region is CASSWQGGDTGELFF. CDR3 coding DNA: TGTGCCAGCAGCTGGCAGGGGGGTGACACCGGGGAGCTGTTTTTT. Complete variable domain (other parts from reference TRBV7-8 and TRBJ2-2): GAGVSQSPRYKVAKRGQDVALRCDPISGHVSLFWYQQALGQGPEFLTYFQNEAQLDKSGLPSDRFFAERPEGSVSTLKIQRTQQEDSAVYLCASSWQGGDTGELFFGEGSRLTVL.